Below, 13 T cell receptor beta chains from the same sample are listed, as sequenced in a study of T-cell memory formation after mild COVID-19. TCRdb itself ran the 5' RACE reads through MiXCR, one entry per CDR3 protein. The sample consists of 280,000 or so distinct CDR3 sequences, 7.5% to 9.5% of them appearing once. Specimen: PBMCs or a T cell subset sorted from them (not recorded which). These receptors originate from a man between 18 and 35 years old who had mild COVID-19 (a few samples of this study predate the infection). Cell type and time point are not known.

The chain links TRBV29-1 to TRBJ2-5; possibly TRBD2 for D (5 bases). Trimming took 7 bases from V and 5 from J, leaving 14 bases between them. Germline V gene sequence: CDR1 SQVTM, CDR2 ANQGSEA. This CDR3 has 12 amino acids. CDR3 nucleotides: TGCAGCGGTACGGGGATGAAGGAGACCCAGTACTTC. Translating gives CSGTGMKETQYF.

This clonotype was counted between two and nine times. This chain joins TRBV7-9 and TRBJ2-5; D is ambiguous. Germline CDR1 reads SEHNR; CDR2 reads FQNEAQ (reference sequence). CDR3 length: 15 residues. The V and J ends lost 2 bases and 5 bases respectively, with 15 bases between them. The CDR3 region is CASSLLLRKGETQYF. DNA for the CDR3: TGTGCCAGCAGCTTACTTCTCCGGAAGGGTGAGACCCAGTACTTC.

The V call is TRBV4-1, the J call TRBJ2-1; 9 bases align to TRBD2. Trimming cost V 7 bases and J 9 bases; bases outside gene matches: 10. Germline lookup yields CDR1 MGHRA and CDR2 YSYEKL. This CDR3 comprises 14 residues. CDR3 nucleotide sequence: TGCGCCAGCACAGGCGGGGGGGCGTCCGGTGAGCAGTTCTTC. Translation: CASTGGGASGEQFF.

This clonotype was counted many times. This chain joins TRBV29-1 and TRBJ2-5, with TRBD1 as a possible D gene (5 bases). Trimming removed 4 bases at V and 0 bases at J, with 6 bases between. Germline V lookup: CDR1 SQVTM, CDR2 ANQGSEA. This CDR3 contains 12 residues. The CDR3 loop reads CSVGQHQETQYF. The CDR3 nucleotides are TGCAGCGTTGGACAGCACCAAGAGACCCAGTACTTC. Filled out from reference TRBV29-1 and TRBJ2-5, the complete variable domain reads SAVISQKPSRDICQRGTSLTIQCQVDSQVTMMFWYRQQPGQSLTLIATANQGSEATYESGFVIDKFPISRPNLTFSTLTVSNMSPEDSSIYLCSVGQHQETQYFGPGTRLLVL.

This clonotype occurred many times. The J gene is TRBJ2-4, the V gene TRBV5-5, with D perhaps given as TRBD1 or TRBD2 (5 bases each). Trimming removed 4 bases from V and 15 bases from J, with 5 bases in between. Germline V gene sequence: CDR1 SGHKS, CDR2 YYEKEE (reference sequence). The CDR3 totals 8 residues. In DNA, the CDR3 is TGTGCCAGCAGCGGGGGGTACTTC. Protein sequence: CASSGGYF.

The chain employs TRBV19 and TRBJ2-1; 9 bases align to TRBD2. The CDR3 extends over 15 amino acids. CDR1 is LNHDA and CDR2 is SQIVND in the germline V gene (reference sequence). After removal of 6 bases from V and 1 base from J, the junction contained 4 bases not matched to a gene. The CDR3 reads CASRASGDSYNEQFF. The CDR3 DNA follows: TGTGCCAGTAGGGCTAGCGGGGATTCCTACAATGAGCAGTTCTTC.

This clonotype was counted a few times. The CDR3 coding sequence is TGTGCCAGCAACCTCCCTCGCGATGAGCAGTTCTTC. Its translation is CASNLPRDEQFF. The gene calls are TRBV11-2 and TRBJ2-1, with D hard to call. The CDR3 contains 12 residues. Germline CDR1 and CDR2: SGHAT and FQNNGV. The V gene lost 7 bases and the J gene lost 8 bases, with 12 bases spanning the gap.

This clonotype was picked up many times. DNA of the CDR3: TGCGCCAGCAGCTTGCAGGGGGGGAACACTGAAGCTTTCTTT. Protein: CASSLQGGNTEAFF. V is TRBV5-1 and J is TRBJ1-1; 7 bases line up with TRBD1. The germline V gene has CDR1 SGHRS and CDR2 YFSETQ. J gave up 1 base and V 1 base, and 1 base lay outside the gene matches. CDR3 length equals 14 residues.

The V call is TRBV12-3 or TRBV12-4, the J call TRBJ2-3; no clear D. The CDR3 is 10 amino acids. V gave up 5 bases and J gave up 7 bases, with 4 bases separating them. Here the CDR3 reads CASSQNTQYF. CDR3 in DNA: TGTGCCAGCAGTCAGAATACGCAGTATTTT.

The chain has TRBV18 and TRBJ1-6; the D is unclear. The germline V gene encodes CDR1 KGHSH and CDR2 LQKENI. This CDR3 is built from 13 residues. V was pared by 4 bases and J by 10 bases, with 11 bases between. CDR3 sequence reads: CASSQGEGSPLHF. The DNA of the CDR3 is TGTGCCAGCTCACAGGGAGAGGGCTCACCCCTCCACTTT. The variable domain in full, completed from reference TRBV18 and TRBJ1-6, reads NAGVMQNPRHLVRRRGQEARLRCSPMKGHSHVYWYRQLPEEGLKFMVYLQKENIIDESGMPKERFSAEFPKEGPSILRIQQVVRGDSAAYFCASSQGEGSPLHFGNGTRLTVT.

Many counts were recorded for this clonotype. V and J are TRBV7-2 and TRBJ1-1, with D uncertain. The CDR3 totals 13 residues. Deletions cut 5 bases from V and 0 bases from J, with 7 bases between. Germline CDR1 SGHTA, CDR2 FQGNSA. CDR3 region: CASSNMMNTEAFF. In nucleotides, the CDR3 is TGTGCCAGCAGCAACATGATGAACACTGAAGCTTTCTTT.

This clonotype was observed a handful of times. The chain links TRBV30 to TRBJ1-1; D ambiguous. The CDR3 loop spans 14 amino acids. The V gene lost 2 bases and the J gene lost 2 bases, with 12 bases spanning the gap. CDR1 and CDR2 from the germline V gene are GTSNPN and SVGIG (reference sequence). The chain's CDR3 is CAWSSGLFNTEAFF. The CDR3 region has the DNA TGTGCCTGGAGTAGCGGCTTATTTAACACTGAAGCTTTCTTT.

The chain is built from TRBV6-4 and TRBJ2-7, with 9 bases aligning to TRBD1. Germline CDR1 is MRHNA and CDR2 is SNTAGT. This CDR3 is built from 13 residues. With 0 bases clipped from V and 12 bases from J, the junction kept 6 bases outside the gene matches. The CDR3 DNA reads TGTGCCAGCAGTGACTCCCCGGGACAGGGTTTGTACTTC. This codes for CASSDSPGQGLYF.